Presented here are 8 T cell receptor beta chains from one specimen sequenced in a study of T-cell reconstitution after alpha-beta-depleted transplantation in children. Researchers prepared the TCRbeta library using unique molecular identifiers, the study reports. TCRdb processed the PCR reads anew with MiXCR; each CDR3 protein has one entry. In the table there are about a million distinct CDR3 sequences, roughly 31% of which are singletons. This specimen was PBMCs, mostly from graft donor cells, taken 360 days after TCRalphabeta/CD19-depleted stem cell transplant. Every receptor here comes from a boy in the first two years of life who had a stem cell transplant for SCID, so the T cells may come from the graft donor.

This clonotype appeared a few times. The V gene is TRBV4-2, the J gene TRBJ2-5; D unclear. V lost 2 bases and J 5 bases, leaving 15 bases between the germline ends. CDR3 length: 15 amino acids. CDR1 and CDR2 from the germline V gene are LGHNA and YNFKEQ. This CDR3 is CASSQKFRLSETQYF. In DNA form, the CDR3 reads TGTGCCAGCAGCCAAAAATTTCGGCTCTCGGAGACCCAGTACTTC.

This CDR3 reads CASSSGLAENYNEQFF. The DNA of the CDR3 is TGTGCCAGCAGCTCGGGACTAGCGGAGAACTACAATGAGCAGTTCTTC. The chain couples TRBV11-2 to TRBJ2-1, with 11 bases identical to TRBD2. The V segment lost 4 bases and the J segment 3 bases; nucleotides outside the gene matches: 5. This CDR3 has 16 residues. Germline V CDR1 and CDR2: SGHAT, FQNNGV.

For this clonotype: A single base separates this from a much larger clone, so it may be a read error. The rearrangement links TRBV5-6 to TRBJ2-3; no clear D gene. The length of the CDR3 is 15 residues. Trimming pared 2 bases from V and 1 base from J, leaving 11 bases between. Germline CDR1 and CDR2: SGHDT and YYEEEE. Here the CDR3 reads CASSFGLLCTDTQYF. Here the CDR3 DNA reads TGTGCCAGCAGCTTCGGGCTGCTTTGCACAGATACGCAGTATTTT.

The chain combines TRBV5-1 with TRBJ2-5; 7 nucleotides align to TRBD2. V lost 5 bases, J lost 2 bases, and 6 bases stayed unmatched. This CDR3 is built from 14 residues. CDR1 and CDR2 (germline): SGHRS, YFSETQ. This chain's CDR3 is CASRWTGGQETQYF. Written as DNA, the CDR3 is TGCGCCAGCAGGTGGACGGGGGGTCAAGAGACCCAGTACTTC.

This chain connects TRBV13 to TRBJ2-1; 10 bases map to TRBD2. With 3 bases clipped from V and 4 bases from J, the junction kept 15 bases outside the gene matches. The CDR3 is 19 residues long. CDR1 PRHDT and CDR2 FYEKMQ come from the germline V gene (reference sequence). The CDR3 protein is CASSFLPHGISGGYNEQFF. CDR3 sequence (DNA): TGTGCCAGCAGCTTTCTTCCCCATGGGATTAGCGGGGGGTACAATGAGCAGTTCTTC.

V and J are TRBV5-5 and TRBJ2-7, with D perhaps TRBD2 (7 bases). The CDR3 totals 17 residues. V lost 2 bases and J 4 bases, leaving 22 bases between the germline ends. Germline loops: CDR1 SGHKS, CDR2 YYEKEE (reference sequence). The CDR3 DNA follows: TGTGCCAGCAGCTTTCCAGCGGGACACCCGAAAGAATACGAGCAGTACTTC. This codes for CASSFPAGHPKEYEQYF.

This clonotype was counted between two and nine times. The chain employs TRBV7-2 and TRBJ2-1, with 7 bases identical to TRBD1. CDR3 length: 17 residues. From germline, CDR1 is SGHTA and CDR2 FQGNSA. J lost 2 bases, V lost 0 bases, and 7 bases had no gene match. The CDR3 is CASSLAGQPMTYNEQFF. The CDR3 DNA reads as TGTGCCAGCAGCTTAGCGGGACAGCCTATGACCTACAATGAGCAGTTCTTC.

This clonotype was detected a few times. The chain carries TRBV7-9 and TRBJ2-7; maybe TRBD1 (6 bases). The V gene's germline CDR1 is SEHNR and CDR2 FQNEAQ (reference sequence). V shed 5 bases and J shed 3 bases, with 23 bases lying between them. The CDR3 length is 17 residues. In nucleotides, the CDR3 is TGTGCCAGCAGCCGAACCCCCTGGACAGAGGATTTCTACGAGCAGTACTTC. Translation gives CASSRTPWTEDFYEQYF.